These 15 T cell receptor beta chains came from one sample sequenced in a study of spatial heterogeneity in lung cancer. Each CDR3 protein is one row after TCRdb ran MiXCR on the 5' RACE reads. The table lists roughly 2,900 distinct CDR3 sequences, around 12% of them singletons. Described time point: sample taken at primary tumor resection. Sequencing was performed on whole RNA extracted from tumor and nontumor lung tissue, or from frozen PBMC, and the material was left unsorted. Here the sequenced sample was normal lung tissue next to the tumor, taken at surgery. Source of these receptors: a male donor with early-stage non-small cell lung cancer.

This clonotype was counted at least ten times. J is TRBJ2-2 and V is TRBV10-2, with 10 bases lining up with TRBD2. V gave up 6 bases and J gave up 1 base; unmatched junction bases: 8. The CDR3 totals 17 residues. Looked up from germline, CDR1 is WSHSY and CDR2 is SAAADI. The CDR3 sequence: CASRSPSGRGNTGELFF. The CDR3, as DNA: TGCGCCAGCAGGAGCCCTAGCGGGAGAGGGAACACCGGGGAGCTGTTTTTT.

In its sample, this clonotype ranks as medium-sized. V usage is TRBV28 and J usage is TRBJ2-2; D unresolved. V was cut by 6 bases and J by 0 bases, with 5 bases left in between. Germline V gene data show CDR1 as MDHEN and CDR2 as SYDVKM. This CDR3 is 13 amino acids long. CDR3 nucleotide sequence: TGTGCCAGCAGGGGTGCGAACACCGGGGAGCTGTTTTTT. This sequence encodes CASRGANTGELFF. Using reference TRBV28 and TRBJ2-2 for the parts outside the CDR3, the full variable domain is DVKVTQSSRYLVKRTGEKVFLECVQDMDHENMFWYRQDPGLGLRLIYFSYDVKMKEKGDIPEGYSVSREKKERFSLILESASTNQTSMYLCASRGANTGELFFGEGSRLTVL.

In its sample, this clonotype is medium-sized. The rearrangement joins TRBV3-1 to TRBJ2-7, with D possibly TRBD1 on 5 matching bases. The CDR3 length is 13 residues. Trimming left V 4 bases short and J 7 bases short, with 14 bases between. Germline V lookup: CDR1 LGHDT, CDR2 YNNKEL (reference sequence). This chain's CDR3 is CASSRQGPGEQYF. The DNA for the CDR3 is TGTGCCAGCAGCCGTCAGGGTCCCGGGGAGCAGTACTTC.

This clonotype is medium-sized by share. The J gene is TRBJ1-1, the V gene TRBV6-1; TRBD1 aligns across 10 bases. CDR1 and CDR2 from the germline V gene are MNHNS and SASEGT. The V and J ends lost 8 bases and 5 bases, in that order; junction bases with no gene match: 5. CDR3 length: 13 residues. CDR3 sequence: CASLRTGGTEAFF. As DNA, the CDR3 is TGTGCCAGCCTCCGGACAGGGGGAACTGAAGCTTTCTTT.

This clonotype occurred many times. The chain uses TRBV13 and TRBJ2-3; 7 bases line up with TRBD2. With 8 bases clipped from V and 5 bases from J, the junction kept 16 bases outside the gene matches. Per germline, CDR1 PRHDT and CDR2 FYEKMQ (reference sequence). The CDR3 length is 16 residues. CDR3 DNA: TGTGCCAGCGGAGGAAGGGACTACCTTAGGGGAGATACGCAGTATTTT. The encoded protein is CASGGRDYLRGDTQYF.

By sample fraction, this clonotype is medium-sized. The genes are TRBV27 and TRBJ2-1; TRBD2 is a possible D gene (6 bases). The CDR3 is made up of 14 amino acids. Germline V CDR1 and CDR2: MNHEY, SMNVEV (reference sequence). V lost 5 bases and J lost 3, with 11 bases in between. The CDR3 is CASSMTGVYNEQFF. CDR3 nucleotide sequence: TGTGCCAGCAGTATGACGGGAGTCTACAATGAGCAGTTCTTC.

This clonotype is classed as medium-sized. The chain recombines TRBV25-1 with TRBJ2-1; TRBD2 is a possible D gene (5 bases). The germline V gene has CDR1 MGHDK and CDR2 SYGVNS. Deletions cut 2 bases from V and 0 bases from J, with 8 bases between. The CDR3 consists of 15 residues. The chain's CDR3 is CASSEGLSSYNEQFF. The CDR3 DNA reads TGTGCCAGCAGTGAAGGACTTAGCTCCTACAATGAGCAGTTCTTC. The variable domain in full, with the rest retrieved from reference TRBV25-1 and TRBJ2-1, is EADIYQTPRYLVIGTGKKITLECSQTMGHDKMYWYQQDPGMELHLIHYSYGVNSTEKGDLSSESTVSRIRTEHFPLTLESARPSHTSQYLCASSEGLSSYNEQFFGPGTRLTVL.

This clonotype was counted many times. V usage is TRBV12-3 or TRBV12-4 and J usage is TRBJ2-7; D is perhaps TRBD1 (5 bases). The CDR3 runs to 12 residues. Trimming cost V 5 bases and J 3 bases, with 8 bases left between them. The CDR3 DNA sequence: TGTGCCAGCAGTCTTGACAGCTACGAGCAGTACTTC. This encodes CASSLDSYEQYF.

In this sample, this clonotype turned up many times. This chain links TRBV28 with TRBJ2-3, with a possible D match to TRBD2 (5 bases). The CDR3 is made up of 12 amino acids. The V gene lost 3 bases and the J gene lost 6 bases, with 7 bases spanning the gap. The germline gives CDR1 MDHEN, CDR2 SYDVKM. The CDR3 sequence: CASSFRGDTQYF. The CDR3 DNA reads TGTGCCAGCAGTTTTAGAGGGGATACGCAGTATTTT.

The chain couples TRBV19 to TRBJ2-1, with 8 bases fitting TRBD2. CDR3 size: 14 residues. The germline V gene encodes CDR1 LNHDA and CDR2 SQIVND (reference sequence). After removal of 8 bases from V and 4 bases from J, the junction contained 7 bases not matched to a gene. The CDR3 sequence is CASQSGGLYNEQFF. The CDR3 coding sequence is TGTGCCAGTCAGAGCGGGGGCCTTTACAATGAGCAGTTCTTC.

There are many counts of this clonotype. V and J are TRBV11-2 and TRBJ2-5; D is perhaps TRBD2 (5 bases). Trimming removed 2 bases at V and 1 base at J, with 11 bases between. The CDR3 length is 15 residues. The germline gives CDR1 SGHAT, CDR2 FQNNGV. CDR3 region: CASSLIGGIQETQYF. The CDR3 DNA reads TGTGCCAGCAGCTTAATCGGAGGCATCCAAGAGACCCAGTACTTC.

Sample share makes this clonotype medium-sized (0.01 to 0.1%). V gene TRBV6-2 or TRBV6-3 combines with J gene TRBJ2-3; D gene unclear. The CDR3 is made up of 11 amino acids. V was shortened by 7 bases and J by 9 bases, with 11 bases between the two germline ends. CDR1 is MNHEY and CDR2 is SVGEGT in the germline V gene. The DNA for the CDR3 is TGTGCCAGCACTAACCGGAACACGCAGTATTTT. This encodes CASTNRNTQYF.

This clonotype was seen ten or more times. The gene calls are TRBV7-2 and TRBJ1-5; the D gene is possibly TRBD1 (5 bases). This CDR3 is built from 15 residues. V was cut by 5 bases and J by 3 bases, with 14 bases left in between. Germline V gene sequence: CDR1 SGHTA, CDR2 FQGNSA. CDR3 bases: TGTGCCAGCAGCAGCGAGGGGTCGTCCAATCAGCCCCAGCATTTT. Protein sequence: CASSSEGSSNQPQHF. The whole variable domain, remainder taken from reference TRBV7-2 and TRBJ1-5, is GAGVSQSPSNKVTEKGKDVELRCDPISGHTALYWYRQSLGQGLEFLIYFQGNSAPDKSGLPSDRFSAERTGGSVSTLTIQRTQQEDSAVYLCASSSEGSSNQPQHFGDGTRLSIL.

This clonotype occurred a few times. A much larger clone differs by one base, so this may be a read error. The chain recombines TRBV7-8 with TRBJ1-6; D is unresolved. CDR1 is SGHVS, CDR2 FQNEAQ, per germline. The CDR3 totals 14 residues. The CDR3 loop is CAGSQAPRNSPLHF. CDR3 bases: TGTGCCGGCAGCCAAGCCCCGAGGAATTCACCCCTCCACTTT.

The chain recombines TRBV12-3 or TRBV12-4 with TRBJ2-7, with D perhaps given as TRBD1 or TRBD2 (5 bases each). The V gene lost 4 bases and the J gene lost 7 bases, with 17 bases spanning the gap. The CDR3 loop spans 14 amino acids. CDR3 in DNA: TGTGCCAGCAGTTCCCGGGACGGGATCGGAGAGCAGTACTTC. Its translation: CASSSRDGIGEQYF.